These 22 T cell receptor beta chains originate from one sample sequenced in a study of early T cells in non-severe SARS-CoV-2 infection. TCRdb re-analysed the 5' RACE reads in MiXCR, keeping a single row per CDR3 protein. The sample contains fewer than 85,000 distinct CDR3 sequences, 7.5% to 10% of which appear only once. Sequencing was performed on whole blood. These receptors were obtained from an adult who was a healthcare worker with PCR-confirmed SARS-CoV-2 infection or an uninfected control (not recorded which).

This clonotype has just a few counts. CDR3 loop: CASSLLQGAVEQFF. The CDR3 region has the DNA TGTGCCAGCAGTTTGTTGCAGGGGGCCGTTGAGCAGTTCTTC. The V call is TRBV27, the J call TRBJ2-1; 8 bases align to TRBD1. The germline gives CDR1 MNHEY, CDR2 SMNVEV (reference sequence). CDR3 length equals 14 residues. V shed 3 bases, J shed 9 bases, and the junction held 7 bases outside the gene matches.

Ten or more counts support this clonotype. V gene TRBV9 combines with J gene TRBJ2-1; the D call may be TRBD1 or TRBD2 (5 bases each). Germline CDR1 is SGDLS and CDR2 is YYNGEE. With 4 bases removed from V and 8 bases from J, the gap between germline ends came to 22 bases. The CDR3 spans 16 residues. The CDR3 sequence: CASSPQPSRGEHEQFF. CDR3 sequence (DNA): TGTGCCAGCAGCCCTCAACCATCTAGGGGAGAGCATGAGCAGTTCTTC.

The table lists this clonotype with a few counts. The rearrangement joins TRBV6-5 to TRBJ1-3; the D gene is possibly TRBD1 (6 bases). The V gene lost 6 bases and the J gene lost 0 bases, with 21 bases spanning the gap. The CDR3 loop spans 18 amino acids. Germline values: CDR1 MNHEY, CDR2 SVGAGI. The chain's CDR3 is CASSPSVSNRVSGNTIYF. The CDR3, as DNA: TGTGCCAGCAGCCCCTCCGTGAGCAACAGGGTCTCTGGAAACACCATATATTTT.

This clonotype showed up just a few times. V gene TRBV7-9 combines with J gene TRBJ2-3; D perhaps matches TRBD2 (6 bases). Germline V gives CDR1 SEHNR, CDR2 FQNEAQ (reference sequence). The CDR3 sequence is 13 residues long. Trimming pared 7 bases from V and 4 bases from J, leaving 12 bases between. CDR3 loop: CASIYGSSDTQYF. Written as DNA, the CDR3 is TGTGCCAGCATATACGGGAGCTCAGATACGCAGTATTTT.

The table lists this clonotype with many counts. This chain joins TRBV5-1 and TRBJ1-2, with 8 bases aligning to TRBD1. The CDR3 contains 15 residues. Germline V CDR1 and CDR2: SGHRS, YFSETQ. V dropped 4 bases and J dropped 4; count of bases not matched to a gene: 9. The CDR3 region is CASSPGQAPLYGYTF. In nucleotides, the CDR3 is TGCGCCAGCAGCCCGGGACAGGCCCCACTCTATGGCTACACCTTC. Full variable domain (missing parts from reference TRBV5-1 and TRBJ1-2): KAGVTQTPRYLIKTRGQQVTLSCSPISGHRSVSWYQQTPGQGLQFLFEYFSETQRNKGNFPGRFSGRQFSNSRSEMNVSTLELGDSALYLCASSPGQAPLYGYTFGSGTRLTVV.

This clonotype was counted only a few times. The rearrangement uses TRBV27 and TRBJ2-5, with D hard to call. CDR3 length: 16 amino acids. V lost 3 bases and J lost 1, with 15 bases in between. Per the germline V gene, CDR1 is MNHEY and CDR2 is SMNVEV (reference sequence). CDR3 residues: CASSFRLPTPQETQYF. In nucleotides, the CDR3 is TGTGCCAGCAGTTTCAGGCTCCCTACCCCCCAAGAGACCCAGTACTTC.

This clonotype was seen ten or more times. This chain joins TRBV27 and TRBJ1-5; weak D call: TRBD1 (5 bases). CDR3 size: 17 residues. CDR1 and CDR2 from the germline V gene are MNHEY and SMNVEV (reference sequence). V was trimmed by 1 base and J by 7 bases, leaving 20 bases between them. This CDR3 reads CASSLYRTQVNEQPQHF. The CDR3 DNA is TGTGCCAGCAGTTTATACCGGACACAGGTGAACGAACAGCCCCAGCATTTT.

This clonotype has at least ten counts. This chain connects TRBV6-4 to TRBJ2-1; maybe TRBD2 (5 bases). The CDR3 loop spans 13 amino acids. In germline, CDR1 is MRHNA, CDR2 SNTAGT. The germline V and J ends were trimmed by 4 bases and 8 bases, with 12 bases remaining between them. CDR3 bases: TGTGCCAGCAGTGCTGAGGGTGGCCATGAGCAGTTCTTC. This sequence encodes CASSAEGGHEQFF.

This clonotype was seen repeatedly, ten times or more. This chain links TRBV5-4 with TRBJ1-6; D is perhaps TRBD1 (5 bases). The CDR3 length is 13 residues. The V end was cut by 3 bases, the J end by 5 bases, with 6 bases between. Germline assignment: CDR1 SGHNT and CDR2 YYREEE (reference sequence). The CDR3 loop is CASSSGDNSPLHF. CDR3 sequence (DNA): TGTGCCAGCAGCTCGGGGGATAATTCACCCCTCCACTTT.

This clonotype showed up many times. The chain is built from TRBV29-1 and TRBJ1-2; 8 nucleotides align to TRBD1. There are 13 residues in the CDR3. Per the germline V gene, CDR1 is SQVTM and CDR2 is ANQGSEA. V was pared by 8 bases and J by 4 bases, with 9 bases of the junction left unmatched. The chain's CDR3 is CSFTPGTGYGYTF. The CDR3 DNA follows: TGCAGCTTTACCCCCGGGACAGGCTATGGCTACACCTTC.

This clonotype was observed at least ten times. The chain uses TRBV18 and TRBJ2-7; unclear D gene. Germline assignment: CDR1 KGHSH and CDR2 LQKENI. This CDR3 contains 12 residues. Trimming shortened V by 6 bases and J by 2 bases, and 8 bases separated the two germline ends. The CDR3: CASSPDTYEQYF. The CDR3 DNA reads TGTGCCAGCTCCCCCGACACCTACGAGCAGTACTTC.

There are many counts of this clonotype. The chain couples TRBV18 to TRBJ1-1; 9 bases fit TRBD1. J lost 4 bases, V lost 6 bases, and 3 bases had no gene match. This CDR3 spans 13 amino acids. Per the germline V gene, CDR1 is KGHSH and CDR2 is LQKENI. Here the CDR3 reads CASSGQGRTEAFF. The CDR3 DNA reads TGTGCCAGCTCGGGACAGGGACGCACTGAAGCTTTCTTT.

The rearrangement links TRBV7-3 to TRBJ2-2; D unresolved. This CDR3 has 12 residues. V lost 2 bases, J lost 8 bases, and 6 bases lay in between. Germline V gives CDR1 SGHTA, CDR2 FQGTGA. The CDR3 region has the DNA TGTGCCAGCAGCTTAGTACGGGGGGAGCTGTTTTTT. Amino acids: CASSLVRGELFF.

This clonotype showed up just a few times. The CDR3 reads CASTIGSTAGYTF. CDR3 bases: TGTGCCAGCACCATAGGGAGCACGGCTGGCTACACCTTC. The rearrangement joins TRBV28 to TRBJ1-2; D unclear. This CDR3 spans 13 amino acids. V was cut by 7 bases and J by 7 bases, with 16 bases left in between. Germline V gene lookup returns CDR1 MDHEN and CDR2 SYDVKM.

This clonotype was recorded at least ten times. The rearrangement links TRBV7-9 to TRBJ1-4; D unclear. CDR1 is SEHNR and CDR2 is FQNEAQ in the germline V gene (reference sequence). Trimming took off 2 bases at V and 8 bases at J, with 15 bases between the two ends. CDR3 length: 15 residues. Written as DNA, the CDR3 is TGTGCCAGCAGCTTAACGGGTGCGGTAGGGGAAAAACTGTTTTTT. It encodes CASSLTGAVGEKLFF. The entire variable domain, with the rest obtained from reference TRBV7-9 and TRBJ1-4, is as follows: DTGVSQNPRHKITKRGQNVTFRCDPISEHNRLYWYRQTLGQGPEFLTYFQNEAQLEKSRLLSDRFSAERPKGSFSTLEIQRTEQGDSAMYLCASSLTGAVGEKLFFGSGTQLSVL.

This clonotype has a handful of counts. This chain links TRBV9 with TRBJ2-7, with 8 nucleotides matching TRBD1. The V gene's germline CDR1 is SGDLS and CDR2 YYNGEE. The length of the CDR3 is 15 residues. V lost 0 bases to trimming and J lost 3 bases; unmatched junction nucleotides: 5. CDR3 DNA: TGTGCCAGCAGCGTAGGTGGGACAGGTAACTACGAGCAGTACTTC. Translated: CASSVGGTGNYEQYF.

This clonotype occurred many times. The chain joins TRBV11-2 to TRBJ2-2; 8 positions agree with TRBD1. V shed 4 bases, J shed 0 bases, and the junction held 10 bases outside the gene matches. The germline gives CDR1 SGHAT, CDR2 FQNNGV. The CDR3 has 18 amino acids. DNA for the CDR3: TGTGCCAGCAGCTCGACCCGCGACAGGGGAGCGAACACCGGGGAGCTGTTTTTT. Its translation is CASSSTRDRGANTGELFF.

This clonotype was observed a handful of times. The V gene is TRBV11-2, the J gene TRBJ1-2, with D unclear. CDR1 and CDR2 from the germline V gene are SGHAT and FQNNGV. There are 14 residues in the CDR3. With 5 bases removed from V and 0 bases from J, the gap between germline ends came to 10 bases. The CDR3 loop reads CASSPFTSNYGYTF. CDR3 nucleotide sequence: TGTGCCAGCAGCCCCTTTACCTCTAACTATGGCTACACCTTC.

At least ten counts were recorded for this clonotype. The V and J genes are TRBV7-3 and TRBJ2-1; tentative D call: TRBD2 (5 bases). The V gene's germline CDR1 is SGHTA and CDR2 FQGTGA. The CDR3 has 13 residues. Trimming cost V 5 bases and J 3 bases, with 8 bases left between them. The CDR3 is CASSLGLYNEQFF. The CDR3 DNA reads as TGTGCCAGCAGCCTAGGACTCTACAATGAGCAGTTCTTC.

This clonotype was picked up many times. In nucleotides, the CDR3 is TGTGCCAGCAGTGCCACAGGGGGCTATGGCTACACCTTC. Protein product: CASSATGGYGYTF. This sequence joins TRBV6-1 and TRBJ1-2; 8 nucleotides match TRBD1. Germline assignment: CDR1 MNHNS and CDR2 SASEGT. CDR3 length: 13 amino acids. V was pared by 4 bases and J by 4 bases, with 2 bases of the junction left unmatched.

The gene calls are TRBV9 and TRBJ1-3; the match to TRBD1 covers 7 bases. The V and J ends lost 7 bases and 3 bases, in that order; junction bases with no gene match: 10. The CDR3 is 15 amino acids. Germline V CDR1 and CDR2: SGDLS, YYNGEE. This chain's CDR3 is CASAPQGGSGNTIYF. In nucleotides, the CDR3 is TGTGCCAGCGCTCCCCAGGGGGGGAGTGGAAACACCATATATTTT.

This clonotype has just a few counts. The chain is built from TRBV12-3 or TRBV12-4 and TRBJ2-5; 11 positions match TRBD2. J gave up 3 bases and V 5 bases, and 8 bases lay outside the gene matches. The CDR3 sequence is 16 residues long. CDR3 residues: CASSPPPTSGKETQYF. CDR3 nucleotides: TGTGCCAGCAGTCCCCCTCCGACTAGCGGGAAAGAGACCCAGTACTTC.